This TCR beta chain was captured by sequencing in a study of PD-1 blockade in classical Hodgkin lymphoma. The time point is: cycle 4 day 1 (C4D1), after less than 7 weeks of nivolumab. All patients experienced relapse after autologous stem cell transplantation, and brentuximab vedotin exposure was variable. This CDR3 is built from 12 residues. CDR1 is SEHNR and CDR2 is FQNEAQ in the germline V gene (reference sequence). The V gene end was trimmed by 8 bases and the J gene end by 2 bases; junction bases not matched to a gene: 2. Only in-frame clones appear in the TCRdb table, and some are missing; sequencing was by immunoSEQ multiplex PCR. There are over 15,000 clones in the sample; approximately 80% occur only once, and 20% to 25% lies in the top ten.

Sequenced material: peripheral blood mononuclear cells (PBMCs), taken before the fourth cycle of nivolumab. V usage is TRBV7-9 and J usage is TRBJ1-1; 7 positions match TRBD1. This receptor was taken from a human donor with classical Hodgkin lymphoma. Here the CDR3 DNA reads TGTGCCAGCCAGGGGGGTAACACTGAAGCTTTCTTT. This codes for CASQGGNTEAFF.